This T cell receptor beta chain emerged from a study of technical replicates of blood from a few donors. Clones were sequenced by immunoSEQ multiplex PCR, and TCRdb holds only the in-frame ones, with some missing. This table holds some 77,000 clones, about 96% found once. The sequenced sample consisted of T cells isolated from PBMCs. The receptor was isolated from a human donor in good health.

CDR3 region: CASSDWEGNYGYTF. The CDR3 nucleotides read TGTGCCAGCAGTGACTGGGAGGGGAACTATGGCTACACCTTC. The chain has TRBV2 and TRBJ1-2, with a possible D match to TRBD1 (5 bases). Germline assignment: CDR1 SNHLY and CDR2 FYNNEI. Trimming shortened V by 3 bases and J by 2 bases, and 10 bases separated the two germline ends. The CDR3 runs 14 residues.